Each of the 14 T cell receptor beta chains below was sequenced from the same sample in a study of T-cell memory formation after mild COVID-19. TCRdb redid the calling of the 5' RACE reads with MiXCR, one entry per CDR3 protein. The sample lists about 360,000 distinct CDR3 sequences; around 15% were seen once. The sequencing sample was made of PBMCs or a T cell subset sorted from them (not recorded which). These receptors all stem from a man younger than 35 who had mild COVID-19 (a few samples of this study predate the infection). Cell type and time point are not known.

This clonotype appeared a few times. V usage is TRBV7-2 and J usage is TRBJ2-3; D is perhaps TRBD2 (6 bases). Germline values: CDR1 SGHTA, CDR2 FQGNSA. The V end lost 2 bases, the J end lost 0 bases, and 9 bases lay between the germline ends. The CDR3 runs to 15 residues. This CDR3 is CASSLRGSSTDTQYF. As DNA, the CDR3 is TGTGCCAGCAGCTTACGGGGGAGTAGCACAGATACGCAGTATTTT. Looking up the rest from reference TRBV7-2 and TRBJ2-3 gives the full variable domain: GAGVSQSPSNKVTEKGKDVELRCDPISGHTALYWYRQSLGQGLEFLIYFQGNSAPDKSGLPSDRFSAERTGGSVSTLTIQRTQQEDSAVYLCASSLRGSSTDTQYFGPGTRLTVL.

V and J are TRBV11-2 and TRBJ2-3, with 9 bases aligning to TRBD2. V shed 5 bases, J shed 8 bases, and the junction held 14 bases outside the gene matches. Germline CDR1 and CDR2: SGHAT and FQNNGV. The CDR3 length is 16 residues. The CDR3 region is CASSLTAGGRLSTQYF. The CDR3, as DNA: TGTGCCAGCAGCCTTACGGCGGGGGGGCGTCTATCTACGCAGTATTTT.

In this sample, this clonotype turned up a few times. The genes are TRBV20-1 and TRBJ2-7; 7 bases agree with TRBD1. CDR3 length: 13 residues. V was clipped by 3 bases and J by 5 bases; unmatched bases: 7. Germline-derived CDR1 and CDR2 are DFQATT and SNEGSKA (reference sequence). CDR3 in amino acids: CSARGQLHHEQYF. In nucleotides, the CDR3 is TGCAGTGCTAGGGGACAGCTTCATCACGAGCAGTACTTC.

The chain recombines TRBV6-5 with TRBJ1-2, with D possibly matching TRBD1 (6 bases). Germline V lookup: CDR1 MNHEY, CDR2 SVGAGI. This CDR3 comprises 15 residues. Trimming removed 2 bases at V and 6 bases at J, with 16 bases between. The CDR3 sequence is CASSYSDGRGNGYTF. The DNA for the CDR3 is TGTGCCAGCAGTTACAGCGACGGCAGGGGCAATGGCTACACCTTC.

This clonotype has ten or more counts. The chain uses TRBV4-2 and TRBJ1-1; D is undetermined. V was shortened by 4 bases and J by 1 base, with 4 bases between the two germline ends. The length of the CDR3 is 12 residues. The germline V gene has CDR1 LGHNA and CDR2 YNFKEQ. The chain's CDR3 is CASSRENTEAFF. The CDR3 nucleotides read TGTGCCAGCAGCCGAGAGAACACTGAAGCTTTCTTT.

This clonotype was observed many times. The rearrangement uses TRBV7-2 and TRBJ2-1; D not certain. Germline V gene sequence: CDR1 SGHTA, CDR2 FQGNSA. Trimming took off 2 bases at V and 7 bases at J, with 12 bases between the two ends. This CDR3 has 14 amino acids. The chain's CDR3 is CASSLWANQNEQFF. For the CDR3, the DNA is TGTGCCAGCAGCTTATGGGCTAATCAGAATGAGCAGTTCTTC.

This clonotype was counted at least ten times. The gene calls are TRBV4-1 and TRBJ2-3; D may be TRBD2 (7 bases). The V end lost 2 bases, the J end lost 3 bases, and 15 bases lay between the germline ends. The CDR3 contains 16 residues. Germline CDR1 reads MGHRA; CDR2 reads YSYEKL. CDR3 DNA sequence: TGCGCCAGCAGCCAACCTAGAAGGGGGGGGACAGATACGCAGTATTTT. It yields the protein CASSQPRRGGTDTQYF.

This clonotype has a handful of counts. The V gene is TRBV24-1, the J gene TRBJ2-3; 9 bases are a match to TRBD1. The V gene end was trimmed by 8 bases and the J gene end by 4 bases; junction bases not matched to a gene: 6. The length of the CDR3 is 14 residues. CDR1 is KGHDR and CDR2 is SFDVKD in the germline V gene. The CDR3, as DNA: TGTGCCACCACGGGACAGGGAACGGCAGATACGCAGTATTTT. Translating gives CATTGQGTADTQYF.

The sample holds a few counts of this clonotype. The chain links TRBV7-9 to TRBJ1-1; unclear D gene. Germline lookup yields CDR1 SEHNR and CDR2 FQNEAQ (reference sequence). The CDR3 is 14 residues long. Between the trimmed V and J ends, which lost 7 bases and 4 bases, there was a span of 16 bases. The CDR3 reads CASKGSERGTEAFF. For the CDR3, the DNA is TGTGCCAGCAAGGGATCCGAGCGGGGCACTGAAGCTTTCTTT.

V and J are TRBV19 and TRBJ2-5, with D perhaps matching TRBD2 (5 bases). Germline CDR1 LNHDA, CDR2 SQIVND (reference sequence). Trimming left V 3 bases short and J 9 bases short, with 14 bases between. This CDR3 has 13 residues. CDR3 loop: CASSIVRLSSQYF. The CDR3 DNA follows: TGTGCCAGTAGTATCGTCAGACTATCGTCCCAGTACTTC. Based on the CDR3 plus reference TRBV19 and TRBJ2-5, the full variable domain is DGGITQSPKYLFRKEGQNVTLSCEQNLNHDAMYWYRQDPGQGLRLIYYSQIVNDFQKGDIAEGYSVSREKKESFPLTVTSAQKNPTAFYLCASSIVRLSSQYFGPGTRLLVL.

The CDR3 bases are TGTGCCAGCAGTGACCTTTACTACGAGCAGTACTTC. Translation: CASSDLYYEQYF. V usage is TRBV25-1 and J usage is TRBJ2-7; no clear D. This CDR3 is built from 12 residues. Deletions cut 3 bases from V and 3 bases from J, with 6 bases between. Germline lookup yields CDR1 MGHDK and CDR2 SYGVNS.

The genes are TRBV24-1 and TRBJ2-1; D not certain. This CDR3 is 12 amino acids long. From germline, CDR1 is KGHDR and CDR2 SFDVKD. V was shortened by 10 bases and J by 4 bases, with 10 bases between the two germline ends. The CDR3, as DNA: TGTGCCACGGCCGGCCTATACAATGAGCAGTTCTTC. This encodes CATAGLYNEQFF.

This clonotype was recorded a few times. The chain has TRBV6-6 and TRBJ1-5; the match to TRBD1 covers 8 bases. Unmatched junction bases numbered 3, after V lost 7 bases and J lost 4 bases. The V gene's germline CDR1 is MNHNY and CDR2 SVGAGI (reference sequence). CDR3 size: 13 residues. The CDR3 sequence: CASIRGPNQPQHF. CDR3 DNA: TGTGCCAGCATCAGGGGGCCTAATCAGCCCCAGCATTTT.

This clonotype was detected ten times or more. This rearrangement joins TRBV5-1 to TRBJ2-3, with D perhaps being TRBD1 or TRBD2 (5 bases each). The CDR3 loop spans 15 amino acids. Germline V gives CDR1 SGHRS, CDR2 YFSETQ. The ends were cut back, 5 bases at V and 2 bases at J, with 15 bases in the middle. CDR3 bases: TGCGCCAGCAGGGGACCTACTCTAAACACAGATACGCAGTATTTT. Amino acid sequence: CASRGPTLNTDTQYF.